This TCR beta chain was captured in a study of CD4 T cells in relation to SARS-CoV-2 and coronaviruses. Overall study context: Shared crossreactive spike epitopes were mapped to their HLA restriction. Findings of the study overall: The cross-reactivity analysis covered only spike protein, not other viral proteins.

Using immunoSEQ multiplex PCR, the repertoire was profiled, and TCRdb retains in-frame clones only, with some absent. Of around 28,000 clones listed, more than 60% are singletons. In the case of this clone: Its antigen is unidentified.

The CDR3 spans 13 residues. V was clipped by 1 base and J by 5 bases, with 8 bases between them. Germline V gene data show CDR1 as LNHNV and CDR2 as YYDKDF (reference sequence). V and J are TRBV15 and TRBJ2-5; D gene unclear. The TCR was taken from an adult with COVID-19. The sequencing input was memory CD4+ T cells from PBMCs, cultured in vitro. In DNA form, the CDR3 reads TGTGCCACCAGCAGAGCCGGGTTGGAGACCCAGTACTTC. Protein sequence: CATSRAGLETQYF.